The 26 T cell receptor beta chains below all came from one sample that was sequenced in a study of cytomegalovirus exposure and HLA in healthy donors. The study ran its PCR with 60 Vbeta and 13 Jbeta primers. Sequencing was performed with immunoSEQ multiplex PCR; in TCRdb, only in-frame clones are kept and a portion is missing. The table records about 240,000 clones, 82% of them present only once. The sample consisted of PBMCs. These receptors were collected from a woman aged 35 to 49 in good health and CMV-seropositive.

V and J are TRBV25-1 and TRBJ1-3; D is possibly TRBD1 (5 bases). Germline CDR1 and CDR2: MGHDK and SYGVNS. Trimming took 0 bases from V and 2 from J, leaving 11 bases between them. The CDR3 runs to 16 residues. In DNA, the CDR3 is TGTGCCAGCAGTGAATATCCCAGGGCTCCTGGAAACACCATATATTTT. Amino acids: CASSEYPRAPGNTIYF.

The chain joins TRBV9 to TRBJ1-2, with 7 bases lining up with TRBD1. This CDR3 is built from 15 residues. Germline V gene data show CDR1 as SGDLS and CDR2 as YYNGEE. The junction had 7 bases not matched to a gene; V was cut back by 0 bases and J by 5 bases. The CDR3 sequence is CASSVGDSESYGYTF. In DNA form, the CDR3 reads TGTGCCAGCAGCGTAGGGGACAGTGAGTCGTATGGCTACACCTTC.

The sample holds a few counts of this clone. This rearrangement joins TRBV18 to TRBJ1-6; 11 nucleotides agree with TRBD1. The V gene end was trimmed by 3 bases and the J gene end by 7 bases; junction bases not matched to a gene: 2. The CDR3 runs to 15 residues. Germline V gives CDR1 KGHSH, CDR2 LQKENI. This CDR3 is CASSPGQGDNSPLHF. CDR3 in DNA: TGTGCCAGCTCACCGGGACAGGGGGACAATTCACCCCTCCACTTT. The full variable domain, with the rest looked up from reference TRBV18 and TRBJ1-6, is NAGVMQNPRHLVRRRGQEARLRCSPMKGHSHVYWYRQLPEEGLKFMVYLQKENIIDESGMPKERFSAEFPKEGPSILRIQQVVRGDSAAYFCASSPGQGDNSPLHFGNGTRLTVT.

This chain joins TRBV5-6 and TRBJ1-2, with TRBD1 matching over 7 bases. Germline loops: CDR1 SGHDT, CDR2 YYEEEE. The CDR3 loop spans 14 amino acids. V trimming: 4 bases; J trimming: 8 bases; junction bases outside the gene matches: 11. This CDR3 is CASSPTGAPGGYTF. DNA for the CDR3: TGTGCCAGCAGCCCCACAGGGGCCCCGGGAGGCTACACCTTC.

The V gene is TRBV7-2, the J gene TRBJ1-3, with D uncertain. V was cut by 6 bases and J by 4 bases, with 4 bases left in between. This CDR3 has 11 residues. Per the germline V gene, CDR1 is SGHTA and CDR2 is FQGNSA. The CDR3 loop is CASSSGNTIYF. The CDR3 DNA is TGTGCCAGCAGTTCAGGAAACACCATATATTTT.

This clone appeared a few times. The chain is built from TRBV2 and TRBJ1-2; 8 bases match TRBD1. The ends lost 0 bases at V and 6 bases at J; junction bases unmatched: 3. The V gene's germline CDR1 is SNHLY and CDR2 FYNNEI. The CDR3 totals 14 residues. The CDR3 loop is CASSEARTGNGYTF. The CDR3 DNA sequence: TGTGCCAGCAGTGAAGCACGGACAGGGAATGGCTACACCTTC.

The rearrangement joins TRBV28 to TRBJ1-5; 9 bases line up with TRBD1. The CDR3 consists of 13 residues. Trimming cost V 8 bases and J 8 bases; bases outside gene matches: 7. Germline V lookup: CDR1 MDHEN, CDR2 SYDVKM. CDR3 residues: CASLTTGGEPQHF. Written as DNA, the CDR3 is TGTGCCAGCTTGACGACAGGGGGTGAGCCCCAGCATTTT.

This sequence joins TRBV6-1 and TRBJ1-4, with 7 bases aligning to TRBD1. Germline trimming cut 6 bases from V and 5 bases from J; bases unmatched to any gene: 9. This CDR3 is built from 15 residues. CDR1 MNHNS and CDR2 SASEGT come from the germline V gene. For the CDR3, the DNA is TGTGCCAGCAGGATCACAGGGGACTCCAATGAAAAACTGTTTTTT. Its protein product is CASRITGDSNEKLFF.

The chain couples TRBV2 to TRBJ2-7, with 8 bases matching TRBD1. CDR1 and CDR2 (germline): SNHLY, FYNNEI. The CDR3 consists of 14 residues. V dropped 4 bases and J dropped 6; count of bases not matched to a gene: 8. The CDR3 is CASSAADRASEQYF. The CDR3 bases are TGTGCCAGCAGTGCAGCGGACAGGGCATCCGAGCAGTACTTC.

V and J are TRBV10-3 and TRBJ1-1; TRBD1 is a possible D gene (5 bases). Trimming cost V 3 bases and J 2 bases, with 13 bases left between them. The CDR3 is 15 residues long. Germline lookup yields CDR1 ENHRY and CDR2 SYGVKD. The CDR3 reads CAISDPLGGNTEAFF. The CDR3 nucleotides read TGTGCCATCAGTGACCCCCTCGGGGGTAACACTGAAGCTTTCTTT.

This clone came up once. One junction end disagrees with the germline gene, perhaps due to a read error. The chain uses TRBV7-9 and TRBJ1-2; D remains unclear. The CDR3 consists of 14 residues. Germline values: CDR1 SEHNR, CDR2 FQNEAQ (reference sequence). CDR3 in DNA: TGTTCCAGCAGCTTAGCTGCCGATAGTTATGGCTACACCTTC. Translation: CSSSLAADSYGYTF.

Only one count was recorded for this clone. The rearrangement uses TRBV7-2 and TRBJ1-5; TRBD1 matches 8 bases. The CDR3 length is 18 residues. The V gene's germline CDR1 is SGHTA and CDR2 FQGNSA. Losses at the gene ends were 1 base for V and 0 bases for J; bases not matched to a gene: 8. The chain's CDR3 is CASSLGRRDRYSNQPQHF. The CDR3 bases are TGTGCCAGCAGCTTAGGTAGAAGGGACAGGTATAGCAATCAGCCCCAGCATTTT.

This chain uses TRBV15 with TRBJ1-2; 11 bases match TRBD1. Germline V gene data show CDR1 as LNHNV and CDR2 as YYDKDF (reference sequence). Trimming cost V 5 bases and J 5 bases; bases outside gene matches: 7. The CDR3 loop spans 15 amino acids. In DNA form, the CDR3 reads TGTGCCACCAGCGCATGGGACAGGGGGGGGTATGGCTACACCTTC. This gives the protein CATSAWDRGGYGYTF.

The chain carries TRBV30 and TRBJ1-1, with 8 bases fitting TRBD1. CDR1 is GTSNPN and CDR2 is SVGIG in the germline V gene (reference sequence). The CDR3 loop spans 13 amino acids. V trimming: 7 bases; J trimming: 12 bases; junction bases outside the gene matches: 16. The CDR3 DNA sequence: TGTGCCTACCGTTCTCCAGGGGGCCCGATAACTTTCTTT. Its protein is CAYRSPGGPITFF.

This chain links TRBV19 with TRBJ2-7, with TRBD2 identical over 7 bases. The V and J ends lost 5 bases and 0 bases, in that order; junction bases with no gene match: 7. This CDR3 spans 15 amino acids. The V gene's germline CDR1 is LNHDA and CDR2 SQIVND (reference sequence). The CDR3 DNA reads TGTGCCAGTAGTCCCCTGGGAGGGCCCTCCTACGAGCAGTACTTC. The encoded protein is CASSPLGGPSYEQYF.

The V gene is TRBV23-1, the J gene TRBJ2-3; D is unclear. TRBV23-1 is designated an ORF whose function remains uncertain. The CDR3 length is 18 residues. V lost 0 bases, J lost 2 bases, and 18 bases lay in between. The CDR3 region is CASSQSMAPEINTDTQYF. The CDR3 DNA reads as TGCGCCAGCAGTCAATCGATGGCACCGGAGATAAACACAGATACGCAGTATTTT.

The chain joins TRBV29-1 to TRBJ2-1; D call uncertain. The V end was cut by 1 base, the J end by 0 bases, with 4 bases between. The germline V gene encodes CDR1 SQVTM and CDR2 ANQGSEA. This CDR3 region has 13 residues. CDR3 residues: CSVEGSSYNEQFF. The CDR3 DNA reads as TGCAGCGTTGAAGGGAGCTCCTACAATGAGCAGTTCTTC.

This clone has more than one count but fewer than ten. J is TRBJ2-1 and V is TRBV19; 16 bases match TRBD2. V lost 3 bases, J lost 6 bases, and 11 bases stayed unmatched. Germline CDR1 LNHDA, CDR2 SQIVND (reference sequence). CDR3 length equals 19 residues. This CDR3 is CASSIWQGTSGRGSNEQFF. The CDR3 DNA follows: TGTGCCAGTAGTATCTGGCAGGGGACTAGCGGGAGGGGGTCCAATGAGCAGTTCTTC.

This chain connects TRBV5-8 to TRBJ1-5, with D maybe TRBD1 (6 bases). This CDR3 comprises 14 residues. The germline V gene has CDR1 SGHTS and CDR2 YDEGEE. The V end was cut by 0 bases, the J end by 6 bases, with 10 bases between. CDR3 loop: CASSLVSGVQPQHF. CDR3 DNA sequence: TGTGCCAGCAGCTTGGTTTCAGGGGTTCAGCCCCAGCATTTT.

J is TRBJ1-5 and V is TRBV27, with D maybe TRBD1 (5 bases). V lost 6 bases and J lost 3, with 15 bases in between. This CDR3 is built from 15 residues. Germline-derived CDR1 and CDR2 are MNHEY and SMNVEV (reference sequence). The CDR3 nucleotides are TGTGCCAGCAGCCCTAAGCGACAGCCCAATCAGCCCCAGCATTTT. Translated, it gives CASSPKRQPNQPQHF.

The chain carries TRBV2 and TRBJ2-5; 8 bases fit TRBD2. J lost 4 bases, V lost 10 bases, and 11 bases had no gene match. The germline CDR1 and CDR2 sequences are SNHLY and FYNNEI. CDR3 length: 14 residues. The CDR3 loop reads CATNYGGASETQYF. The CDR3 DNA is TGTGCCACCAACTACGGGGGGGCATCAGAGACCCAGTACTTC.

This clone appeared a few times. Its ends do not fully match the called genes, so a read error is possible. V gene TRBV7-9 combines with J gene TRBJ1-2; 9 bases agree with TRBD1. This CDR3 is built from 15 residues. Germline CDR1 SEHNR, CDR2 FQNEAQ (reference sequence). The CDR3 spells CSSSSRDRANYGYTF. In nucleotides, the CDR3 is TGTTCCAGCAGCTCCCGGGACAGGGCTAACTATGGCTACACCTTC.

The chain carries TRBV7-2 and TRBJ2-1, with TRBD1 identical over 7 bases. V lost 3 bases, J lost 0 bases, and 2 bases stayed unmatched. This CDR3 is 15 amino acids long. CDR1 and CDR2 (germline): SGHTA, FQGNSA. The CDR3 reads CASSLDRISYNEQFF. The CDR3 DNA sequence: TGTGCCAGCAGCTTGGACAGGATCTCCTACAATGAGCAGTTCTTC.

The chain recombines TRBV5-4 with TRBJ2-3; 12 positions agree with TRBD2. The V gene end was trimmed by 4 bases and the J gene end by 4 bases; junction bases not matched to a gene: 7. The CDR3 covers 16 residues. Germline V gene data show CDR1 as SGHNT and CDR2 as YYREEE (reference sequence). The CDR3 reads CASSAISSGGADTQYF. In DNA form, the CDR3 reads TGTGCCAGCAGCGCAATCTCTAGCGGGGGGGCAGATACGCAGTATTTT.

This clone was picked up one time. The V call is TRBV11-3, the J call TRBJ2-1; 11 bases are a match to TRBD2. Germline loops: CDR1 SGHNT, CDR2 YENEEA. The CDR3 contains 17 residues. After removal of 0 bases from V and 6 bases from J, the junction contained 7 bases not matched to a gene. The CDR3, as DNA: TGTGCCAGCAGCTTAGATCGACTAGCGGGAAGATTCAATGAGCAGTTCTTC. This encodes CASSLDRLAGRFNEQFF.

The genes are TRBV9 and TRBJ2-3; D ambiguous. There are 16 residues in the CDR3. Germline CDR1 and CDR2: SGDLS and YYNGEE. The germline V and J ends were trimmed by 4 bases and 1 base, with 16 bases remaining between them. The CDR3 reads CASSRTVAIGTDTQYF. CDR3 bases: TGTGCCAGCAGCCGTACCGTGGCCATCGGCACAGATACGCAGTATTTT.